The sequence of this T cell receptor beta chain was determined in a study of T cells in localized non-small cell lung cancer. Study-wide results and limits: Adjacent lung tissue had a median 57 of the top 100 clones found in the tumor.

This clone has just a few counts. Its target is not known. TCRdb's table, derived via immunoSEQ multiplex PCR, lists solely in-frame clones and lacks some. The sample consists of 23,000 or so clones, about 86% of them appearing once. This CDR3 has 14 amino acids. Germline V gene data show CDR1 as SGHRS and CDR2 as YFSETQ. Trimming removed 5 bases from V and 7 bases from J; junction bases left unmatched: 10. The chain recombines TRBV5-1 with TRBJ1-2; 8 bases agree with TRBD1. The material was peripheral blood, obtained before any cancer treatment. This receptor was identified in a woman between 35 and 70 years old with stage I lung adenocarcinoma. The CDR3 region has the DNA TGCGCCAGCAGAGAAGGACAGGGCTTAGGTGGCTACACCTTC. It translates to CASREGQGLGGYTF.